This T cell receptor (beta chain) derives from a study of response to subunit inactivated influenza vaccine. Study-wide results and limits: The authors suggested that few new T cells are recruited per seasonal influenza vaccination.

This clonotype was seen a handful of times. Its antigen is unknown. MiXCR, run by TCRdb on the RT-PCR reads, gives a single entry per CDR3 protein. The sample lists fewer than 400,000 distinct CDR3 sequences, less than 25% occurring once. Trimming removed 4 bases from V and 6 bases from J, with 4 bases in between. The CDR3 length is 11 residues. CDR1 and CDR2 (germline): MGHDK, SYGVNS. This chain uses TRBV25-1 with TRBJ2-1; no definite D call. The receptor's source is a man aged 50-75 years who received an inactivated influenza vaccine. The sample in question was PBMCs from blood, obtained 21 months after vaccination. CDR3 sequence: CASSGGNEQFF. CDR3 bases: TGTGCCAGCAGTGGAGGCAATGAGCAGTTCTTC.